The TCR beta chain described here comes from a study of T cell responses to AZD1222 COVID-19 vaccine. Study findings and constraints: There were mostly white British donors and more females than males, and clonal diversity was possibly underestimated.

Note on this clone: Its specificity is not known.

V lost 5 bases to trimming and J lost 4 bases, with 3 bases between them. There are 11 residues in the CDR3. Germline values: CDR1 ENHRY, CDR2 SYGVKD. Profiling relied on immunoSEQ multiplex PCR, and the TCRdb table lists in-frame clones only, not all of them. This table holds tens of thousands of clones, around 87% found once. V is TRBV10-3 and J is TRBJ1-3; D gene uncertain. Material: peripheral blood, obtained on day 0 of AZD1222 vaccination. This clonotype originated in an adult in good health. CDR3 in amino acids: CAISTGNTIYF. The CDR3 region has the DNA TGTGCCATCAGTACAGGAAACACCATATATTTT.